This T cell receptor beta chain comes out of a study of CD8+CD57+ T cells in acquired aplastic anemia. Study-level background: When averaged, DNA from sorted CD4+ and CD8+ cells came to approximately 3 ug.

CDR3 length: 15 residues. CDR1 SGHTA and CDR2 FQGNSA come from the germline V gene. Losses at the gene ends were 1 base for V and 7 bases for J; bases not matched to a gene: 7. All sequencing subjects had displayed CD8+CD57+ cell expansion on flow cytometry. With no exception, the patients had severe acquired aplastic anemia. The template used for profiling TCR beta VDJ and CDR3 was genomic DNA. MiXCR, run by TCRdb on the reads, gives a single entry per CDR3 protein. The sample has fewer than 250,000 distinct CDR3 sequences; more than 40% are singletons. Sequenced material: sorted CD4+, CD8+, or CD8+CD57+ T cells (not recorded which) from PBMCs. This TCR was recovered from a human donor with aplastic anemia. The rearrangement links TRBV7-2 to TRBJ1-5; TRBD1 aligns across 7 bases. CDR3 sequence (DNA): TGTGCCAGCAGCTTAGGCGGTGACAGGGAGCAGCCCCAGCATTTT. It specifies CASSLGGDREQPQHF.